Given below is one T cell receptor beta chain in context. It has no known antigen specificity. Base qualities are not at hand, and no much larger clone is one base apart. This specimen belongs to a study of T cell repertoires in cytomegalovirus infection (dated by TCRdb to the late 2010s). About the study as a whole: Donor HLA type was relevant to the analysis, because carriage of CMV infection together with the matching HLA type was indicated by public TCR beta signatures.

The CDR3 goes from the cysteine to the phenylalanine over 14 residues. The entry retains the CDR3 DNA only, 42 bases that are in frame from base 1. Taken from the germline V gene, the CDR1 and CDR2 loops are WSHSY and SAAADI. Unmatched junction bases come to 5, with V trimmed by 3 bases and J by 6 bases. Results and caveats for the whole study, not just this receptor: Cumulative frequency of public TCR beta family members discriminated carriers of CMV infection plus the relevant HLA type in this cohort and an independent approximately 340-donor cohort. The ex vivo response was dominated by HLA-C-restricted CMV-specific TCR beta clonotypes, which also provided the single most frequent clonotype in two of eight donors.

This sample was sequenced with an Illumina HiSeq 1500. TCRdb reworked the public reads: Q25 trimming with fastp, MiXCR clone assembly, productive beta chains retained. Identical CDR3 proteins give one entry, which carries the most common genes and DNA. In this sample the table shows around 260,000 distinct CDR3 sequences, around 25% of which occur a single time. 14% of the sample lies in the top ten. Sequencing input: PBMCs. The chain was built from TRBV10-2 and TRBJ2-3, with TRBD1 matching 8 junction bases. This receptor was obtained from a human donor in good health (CMV status not recorded). Some clones in this sample may be carry-over from other donors' samples. The CDR3 region reads CASSDRGRLDTQYF. Here is the DNA: TGCGCCAGCAGTGACAGGGGGCGTTTGGATACGCAGTATTTT.